The 4 T cell receptor beta chains presented below share a single source sample, sequenced in a study of T cell changes during pregnancy in multiple sclerosis. Only in-frame clones appear in the TCRdb table, and some are missing; sequencing was by immunoSEQ multiplex PCR. This table holds approximately 30,000 clones, approximately 91% found once. Sequencing used CD4+ T cells from peripheral blood mononuclear cells, obtained in the first trimester of pregnancy. The receptor set was obtained from a female donor in good health, enrolled as a control in a pregnancy study.

This chain uses TRBV28 with TRBJ1-6; TRBD1 matches at 9 bases. Germline CDR1 MDHEN, CDR2 SYDVKM. The CDR3 extends over 17 amino acids. V lost 7 bases and J lost 0; bases outside the gene matches: 7. Here the CDR3 reads CASIPGQGSSYNSPLHF. The CDR3 nucleotides are TGTGCCAGCATCCCCGGACAGGGGAGCTCCTATAATTCACCCCTCCACTTT. The variable domain in full, with the rest retrieved from reference TRBV28 and TRBJ1-6, is DVKVTQSSRYLVKRTGEKVFLECVQDMDHENMFWYRQDPGLGLRLIYFSYDVKMKEKGDIPEGYSVSREKKERFSLILESASTNQTSMYLCASIPGQGSSYNSPLHFGNGTRLTVT.

The chain joins TRBV15 to TRBJ2-2, with 10 bases that match TRBD2. V lost 0 bases to trimming and J lost 8 bases; unmatched junction nucleotides: 9. The CDR3 runs to 17 residues. From germline, CDR1 is LNHNV and CDR2 YYDKDF (reference sequence). The CDR3 DNA reads as TGTGCCACCAGCAGAGATGGACTAGCGGAGGGGGATGGGGAGCTGTTTTTT. It codes for CATSRDGLAEGDGELFF. Combining the CDR3 with reference TRBV15 and TRBJ2-2 gives the whole variable domain DAMVIQNPRYQVTQFGKPVTLSCSQTLNHNVMYWYQQKSSQAPKLLFHYYDKDFNNEADTPDNFQSRRPNTSFCFLDIRSPGLGDTAMYLCATSRDGLAEGDGELFFGEGSRLTVL.

V usage is TRBV30 and J usage is TRBJ2-7, with 7 bases matching TRBD2. The CDR3 sequence is 12 residues long. Germline values: CDR1 GTSNPN, CDR2 SVGIG (reference sequence). V lost 2 bases and J lost 3; bases outside the gene matches: 1. The CDR3 reads CAWSRGSYEQYF. In nucleotides, the CDR3 is TGTGCCTGGAGTCGCGGGAGCTACGAGCAGTACTTC.

This clone was found once. V is TRBV5-1 and J is TRBJ1-4; 7 bases align to TRBD1. Unmatched junction bases numbered 5, after V lost 4 bases and J lost 8 bases. The CDR3 runs to 13 residues. Germline V gene lookup returns CDR1 SGHRS and CDR2 YFSETQ. CDR3 coding DNA: TGCGCCAGCAGCCTAATGACAGGGGAAAAACTGTTTTTT. Protein product: CASSLMTGEKLFF.